The clone carrying this TCR beta chain came up a few times. Its target is unknown. This sample is part of a study of blood T cells in healthy people across ages. Study-wide results and caveats: Estimates drawn from one million T cells were deemed to understate diversity.

Primers used in a second PCR of roughly 6 to 12 cycles were a sample-barcoded 5' primer and a J-beta primer mix. TCRdb fed the 5' RACE reads into MiXCR, producing one record per CDR3 protein. The sample contains 1,300,000 or so distinct CDR3 sequences, approximately 59% of which appear only once. The CDR3 has 13 amino acids. The germline gives CDR1 DFQATT, CDR2 SNEGSKA (reference sequence). The V segment lost 4 bases and the J segment 0 bases; nucleotides outside the gene matches: 3. The sequencing input was blood. This rearrangement joins TRBV20-1 to TRBJ2-7, with 7 positions matching TRBD1. This receptor was taken from a man aged 18 to 29 in good health. CDR3 in DNA: TGCAGTGCTATCCGGGACAGCTCCTACGAGCAGTACTTC. Translation: CSAIRDSSYEQYF.